These T cell receptor beta chains were read from a single sample in a study of tumour-infiltrating T cells in Burkitt lymphoma. Profiled with immunoSEQ multiplex PCR; TCRdb holds only in-frame clones, not every one. The table records around 48,000 clones, less than 40% of them present only once. Sequencing was carried out using tumor tissue. The receptors stem from a human donor with Burkitt lymphoma. Both conserved end residues are trimmed from each CDR3. The order of the fields is V gene, J gene, CDR3 protein.

TRBV19	TRBJ1-1	ASSILRGGKYTEAF
TRBV5-4	TRBJ2-3	ASSSAQGRNTDTQY
TRBV11-2	TRBJ1-3	ASSLFGGNTIY
TRBV5-4	TRBJ2-1	ASRSDRDGREQF
TRBV7-8	TRBJ2-5	ASSALETQY
TRBV6-5	TRBJ1-6	ASSYSDRSNSPLH
TRBV7-2	TRBJ1-6	ASSLQTGQNSPLH
TRBV7-9	TRBJ2-7	ASSFGRSSYEQY
TRBV7-2	TRBJ2-2	ASSGQPNTGELF
TRBV7-7	TRBJ2-5	ASSLGTEGAQY
TRBV5-1	TRBJ2-2	ASRQGASTGELF
TRBV7-2	TRBJ2-7	ASSLDPSSYEQY
TRBV19	TRBJ1-1	ASSTLEGNTEAF
TRBV5-1	TRBJ2-2	ASSLLAGDTGELF
TRBV5-6	TRBJ2-3	ASSALSPGNLDTDTQY
TRBV6-6	TRBJ2-1	ASSYASGGINEQF
TRBV4-3	TRBJ1-2	ASSPSGRREGYT
TRBV6-5	TRBJ1-1	ASSQLGDVAF
TRBV25-1	TRBJ2-5	ASSVSLGETQY
TRBV6-5	TRBJ2-3	ASRRRGTTPDTQY
TRBV7-9	TRBJ2-5	ASSPSPDRRETQY
TRBV4-1	TRBJ2-5	ASSQGRADQETQY
TRBV5-1	TRBJ2-7	ASSLSGNYEQY
TRBV6-4	TRBJ2-3	ASSDEVGTDTQY
TRBV4-2	TRBJ1-1	ASSQQDRNTEAF
TRBV7-2	TRBJ1-2	ASSSDSTANYGYT
TRBV4-3	TRBJ1-6	ASSQGGQGASGGAPLH
TRBV4-1	TRBJ2-2	ASSQERGGKGRLF
TRBV7-2	TRBJ1-2	ASTAGTQNGYT
TRBV5-1	TRBJ2-2	ASSLAGGYTGELF
TRBV7-9	TRBJ1-1	ASSLDRGKDEAF
TRBV6-6	TRBJ2-3	ASSSPRGATDTQY
TRBV27	TRBJ2-5	ASTFLTGGRETQY
TRBV7-3	TRBJ2-5	ASSLNGAPETQY
TRBV2	TRBJ2-1	ASRGRGGGNEQF
TRBV2	TRBJ2-1	ASSDPRQTSYNEQF
TRBV5-1	TRBJ2-2	ASSPSTVLAGAHLNTGELF
TRBV4-1	TRBJ2-3	ASSHYITGPGGPDTQY
TRBV10-3	TRBJ1-1	AISEGLNTEAF
TRBV28	TRBJ1-5	ASTSYSNQPQH
TRBV9	TRBJ1-1	ASSGRDGGKTF
TRBV1	TRBJ2-6	TSSPHPGQGLGRTYSGANVLT
TRBV10-2	TRBJ1-3	ASSGGGAGNTIY
TRBV7-9	TRBJ2-5	ASSLGAAQETQY
TRBV29-1	TRBJ2-5	SVQSRGQETQY
TRBV10-3	TRBJ1-2	AISESGNYGYT
TRBV5-1	TRBJ1-5	ASSLSGSQPQH
TRBV7-2	TRBJ1-5	ASSLGGRDNQPQH
TRBV7-8	TRBJ2-1	ASRAASEFNNEQF
TRBV14	TRBJ2-2	ASSQDRLAPRTGELF
TRBV9	TRBJ2-1	ASSGHARSGVFNEQF
TRBV19	TRBJ1-2	ASSMGQGLYGYT
TRBV7-2	TRBJ1-5	ASSFGRDQPQH
TRBV9	TRBJ1-1	ASSSGTGGSTEAF
TRBV7-8	TRBJ1-2	ASSLINGRGGYT